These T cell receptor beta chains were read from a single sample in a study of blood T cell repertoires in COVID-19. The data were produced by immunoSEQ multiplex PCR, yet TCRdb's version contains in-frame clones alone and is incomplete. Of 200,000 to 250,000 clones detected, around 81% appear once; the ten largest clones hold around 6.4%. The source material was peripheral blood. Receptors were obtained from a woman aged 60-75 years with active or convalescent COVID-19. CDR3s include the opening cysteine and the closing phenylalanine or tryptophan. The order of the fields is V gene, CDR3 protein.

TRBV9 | CASSRGTGGRAPGEQFF
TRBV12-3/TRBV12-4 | CASREGTASGYTF
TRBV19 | CASSWDRREEQPQHF
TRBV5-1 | CASSLGTGWGQPQHF
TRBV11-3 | CASSPRDLNTGELFF
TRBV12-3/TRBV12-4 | CASRLDGELFF
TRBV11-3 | CASSSRTSGSMDTQYF
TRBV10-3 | CAISPSGGGISGYGYTF
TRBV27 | CASSLGQMVEQYF
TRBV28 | CASSFREYNQPQHF
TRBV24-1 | CATSDVTGSHAGELFF
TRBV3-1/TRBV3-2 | CASSQDTQVRETQYF
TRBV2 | CASGGRGHYNEQFF
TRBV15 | CATSRGKGGSYNEQFF
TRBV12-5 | CASGSTTGQETQYF
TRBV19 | CASSVPLRQGLPEAFF
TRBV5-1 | CASSFGGSNVGIQYF
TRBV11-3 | CASSLNRGNSPLHF
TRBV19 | CASSTRQIATNEKLFF
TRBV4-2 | CASSQGEGQNSPLHF
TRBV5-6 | CASSSDRDISYGYTF
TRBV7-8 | CASSLGTSGSTYEQYF
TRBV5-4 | CASSLGMGGPVSEAFF
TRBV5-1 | CASSSNPSTGELFF
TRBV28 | CAIGKGGPRQPQHF
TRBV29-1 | CSSRIAGGPNEQFF
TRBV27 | CASSWTSGYNEQFF
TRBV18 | CASSQSNRERNTGELFF
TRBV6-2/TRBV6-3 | CASSYLPLAGGEETQYF
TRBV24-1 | CATSDARTNNEQFF
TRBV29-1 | CSVDSQRTGELFF
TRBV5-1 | CASSFGAGGNQPQHF
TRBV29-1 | CSVEGLAGNQETQYF
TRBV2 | CASSVEGAGETQYF
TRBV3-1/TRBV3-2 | CASSPHPTGFNEQFF
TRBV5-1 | CASSLAGFANTEAFF
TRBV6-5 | CAIKGTFNQPQHF
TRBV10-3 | CAISGGNTEAFF
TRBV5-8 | CASSSGQSSYNEQFF
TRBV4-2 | CASSQVVLAGSYEQYF
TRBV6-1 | CASSEALVGSTEAFF